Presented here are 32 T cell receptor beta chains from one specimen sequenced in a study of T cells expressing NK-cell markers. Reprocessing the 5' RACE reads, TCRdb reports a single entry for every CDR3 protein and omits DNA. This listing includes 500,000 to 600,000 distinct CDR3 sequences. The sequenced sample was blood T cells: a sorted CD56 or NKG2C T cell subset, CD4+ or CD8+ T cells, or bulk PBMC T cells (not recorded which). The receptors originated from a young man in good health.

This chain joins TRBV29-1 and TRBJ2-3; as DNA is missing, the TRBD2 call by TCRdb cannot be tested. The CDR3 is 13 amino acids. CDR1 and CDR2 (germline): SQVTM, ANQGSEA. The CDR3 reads CSVFSGDTYTQYF.

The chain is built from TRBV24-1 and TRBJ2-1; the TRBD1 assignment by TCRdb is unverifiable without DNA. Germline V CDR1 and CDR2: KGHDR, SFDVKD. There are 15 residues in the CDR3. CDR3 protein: CATSDLRTGKDEQFF.

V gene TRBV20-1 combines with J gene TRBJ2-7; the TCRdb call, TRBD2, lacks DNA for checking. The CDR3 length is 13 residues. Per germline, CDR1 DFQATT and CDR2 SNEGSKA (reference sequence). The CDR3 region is CSGGTPLLYEQYF.

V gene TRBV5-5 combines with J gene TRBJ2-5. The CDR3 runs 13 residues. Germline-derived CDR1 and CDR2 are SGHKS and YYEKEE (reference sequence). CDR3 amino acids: CASSPQLQETQYF.

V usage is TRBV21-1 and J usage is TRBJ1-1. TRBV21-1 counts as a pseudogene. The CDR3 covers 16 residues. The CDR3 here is CASSKAGGEGNTEAFF.

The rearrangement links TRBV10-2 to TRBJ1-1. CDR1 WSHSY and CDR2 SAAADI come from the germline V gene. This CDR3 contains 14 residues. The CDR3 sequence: CASSFGFRGTEAFF.

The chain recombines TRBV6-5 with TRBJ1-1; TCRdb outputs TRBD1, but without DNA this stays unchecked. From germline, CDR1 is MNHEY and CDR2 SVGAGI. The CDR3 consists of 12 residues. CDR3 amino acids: CASSSIHRGAFF.

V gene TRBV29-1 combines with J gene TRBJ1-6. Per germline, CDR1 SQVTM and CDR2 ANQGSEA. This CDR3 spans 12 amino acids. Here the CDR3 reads CSAGQEGSPLHF.

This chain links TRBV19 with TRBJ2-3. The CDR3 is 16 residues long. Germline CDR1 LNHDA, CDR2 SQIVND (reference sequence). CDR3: CASSILRQTSTDTQYF.

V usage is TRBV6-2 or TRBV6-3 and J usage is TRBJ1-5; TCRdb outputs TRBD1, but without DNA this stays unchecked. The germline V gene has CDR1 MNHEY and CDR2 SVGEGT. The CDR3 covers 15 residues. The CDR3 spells CASSLRTNPNQPQHF.

The CDR3 loop reads CASTRRDGPEQYF. The chain joins TRBV21-1 to TRBJ2-7; TCRdb proposes TRBD2, but this gene call is untestable without DNA. TRBV21-1 is described as a pseudogene. The CDR3 is 13 amino acids.

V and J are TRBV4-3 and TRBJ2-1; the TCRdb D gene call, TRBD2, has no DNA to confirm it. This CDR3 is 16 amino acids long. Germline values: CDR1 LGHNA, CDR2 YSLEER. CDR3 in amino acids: CASSQDGGGSYNEQFF.

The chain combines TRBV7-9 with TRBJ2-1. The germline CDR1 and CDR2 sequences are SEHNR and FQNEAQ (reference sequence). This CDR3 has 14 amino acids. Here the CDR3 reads CASSFGTAHNEQFF. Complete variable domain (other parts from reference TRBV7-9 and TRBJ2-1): DTGVSQNPRHKITKRGQNVTFRCDPISEHNRLYWYRQTLGQGPEFLTYFQNEAQLEKSRLLSDRFSAERPKGSFSTLEIQRTEQGDSAMYLCASSFGTAHNEQFFGPGTRLTVL.

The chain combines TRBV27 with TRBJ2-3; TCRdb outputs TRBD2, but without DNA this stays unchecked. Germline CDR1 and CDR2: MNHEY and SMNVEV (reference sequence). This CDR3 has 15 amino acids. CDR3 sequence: CATRRLAGSTDTQYF.

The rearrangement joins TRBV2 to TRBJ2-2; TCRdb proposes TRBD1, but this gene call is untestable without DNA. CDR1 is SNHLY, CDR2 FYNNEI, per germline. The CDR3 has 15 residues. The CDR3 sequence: CASMLRDTNTGELFF.

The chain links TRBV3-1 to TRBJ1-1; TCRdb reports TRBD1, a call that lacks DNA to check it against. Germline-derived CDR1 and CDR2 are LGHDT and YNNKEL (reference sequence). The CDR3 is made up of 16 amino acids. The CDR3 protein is CASSLAGRRGNTEAFF.

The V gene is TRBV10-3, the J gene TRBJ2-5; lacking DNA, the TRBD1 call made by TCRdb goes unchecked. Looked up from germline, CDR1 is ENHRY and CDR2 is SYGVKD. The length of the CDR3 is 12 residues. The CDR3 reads CAISARGETQYF.

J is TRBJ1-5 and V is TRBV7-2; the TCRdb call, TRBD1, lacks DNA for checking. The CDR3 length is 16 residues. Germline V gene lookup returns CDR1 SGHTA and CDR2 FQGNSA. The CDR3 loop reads CASSARTGGGSQPQHF.

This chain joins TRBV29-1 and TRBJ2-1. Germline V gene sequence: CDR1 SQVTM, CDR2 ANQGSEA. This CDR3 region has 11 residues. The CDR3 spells CSVDALGSQFF.

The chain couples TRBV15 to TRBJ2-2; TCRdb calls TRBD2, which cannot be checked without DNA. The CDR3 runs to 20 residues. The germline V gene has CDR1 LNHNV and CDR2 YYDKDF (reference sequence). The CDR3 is CATSDKSGLAGVFDTGELFF. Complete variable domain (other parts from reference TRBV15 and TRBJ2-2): DAMVIQNPRYQVTQFGKPVTLSCSQTLNHNVMYWYQQKSSQAPKLLFHYYDKDFNNEADTPDNFQSRRPNTSFCFLDIRSPGLGDTAMYLCATSDKSGLAGVFDTGELFFGEGSRLTVL.

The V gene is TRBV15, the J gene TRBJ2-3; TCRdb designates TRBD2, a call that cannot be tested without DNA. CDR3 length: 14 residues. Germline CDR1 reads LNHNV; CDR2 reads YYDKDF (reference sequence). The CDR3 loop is CATSTGRGTDTQYF.

CDR3 protein: CASSPHSGAGETQYF. This chain links TRBV18 with TRBJ2-5; with no DNA, the TCRdb D assignment of TRBD2 cannot be verified. Germline lookup yields CDR1 KGHSH and CDR2 LQKENI. The CDR3 totals 15 residues. Full variable domain (remainder filled in from reference TRBV18 and TRBJ2-5): NAGVMQNPRHLVRRRGQEARLRCSPMKGHSHVYWYRQLPEEGLKFMVYLQKENIIDESGMPKERFSAEFPKEGPSILRIQQVVRGDSAAYFCASSPHSGAGETQYFGPGTRLLVL.

The CDR3 sequence is CASSTRQGGLYNEQFF. The chain joins TRBV6-5 to TRBJ2-1; there is no DNA to check the TCRdb D call of TRBD1. This CDR3 is 16 amino acids long. Germline assignment: CDR1 MNHEY and CDR2 SVGAGI.

CDR3 amino acids: CASSPSRLAIGKYEQYF. The genes are TRBV18 and TRBJ2-7; as DNA is missing, the TRBD2 call by TCRdb cannot be tested. This CDR3 is 17 amino acids long. CDR1 and CDR2 from the germline V gene are KGHSH and LQKENI. Full variable domain (missing parts from reference TRBV18 and TRBJ2-7): NAGVMQNPRHLVRRRGQEARLRCSPMKGHSHVYWYRQLPEEGLKFMVYLQKENIIDESGMPKERFSAEFPKEGPSILRIQQVVRGDSAAYFCASSPSRLAIGKYEQYFGPGTRLTVT.

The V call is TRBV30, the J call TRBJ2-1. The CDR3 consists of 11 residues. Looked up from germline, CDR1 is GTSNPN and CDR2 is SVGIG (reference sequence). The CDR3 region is CAWMPLNEQFF.

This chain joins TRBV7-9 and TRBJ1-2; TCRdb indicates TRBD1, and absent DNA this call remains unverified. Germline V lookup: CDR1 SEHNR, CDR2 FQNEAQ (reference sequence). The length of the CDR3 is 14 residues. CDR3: CASSSDRVNYGYTF.

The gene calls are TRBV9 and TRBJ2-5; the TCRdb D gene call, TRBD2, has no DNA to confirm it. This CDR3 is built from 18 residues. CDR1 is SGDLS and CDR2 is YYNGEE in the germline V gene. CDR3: CASSVAGGLAGVGETQYF. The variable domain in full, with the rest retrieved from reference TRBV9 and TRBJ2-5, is DSGVTQTPKHLITATGQRVTLRCSPRSGDLSVYWYQQSLDQGLQFLIQYYNGEERAKGNILERFSAQQFPDLHSELNLSSLELGDSALYFCASSVAGGLAGVGETQYFGPGTRLLVL.

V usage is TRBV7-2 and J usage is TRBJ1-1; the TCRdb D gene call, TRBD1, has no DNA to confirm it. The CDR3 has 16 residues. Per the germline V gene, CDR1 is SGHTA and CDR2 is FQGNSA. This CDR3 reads CASSRRGTQANTEAFF.

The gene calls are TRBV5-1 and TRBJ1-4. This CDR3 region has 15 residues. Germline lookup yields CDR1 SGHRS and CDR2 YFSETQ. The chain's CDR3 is CASSAGLKSGEKLFF. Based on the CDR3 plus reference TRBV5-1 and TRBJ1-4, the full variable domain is KAGVTQTPRYLIKTRGQQVTLSCSPISGHRSVSWYQQTPGQGLQFLFEYFSETQRNKGNFPGRFSGRQFSNSRSEMNVSTLELGDSALYLCASSAGLKSGEKLFFGSGTQLSVL.

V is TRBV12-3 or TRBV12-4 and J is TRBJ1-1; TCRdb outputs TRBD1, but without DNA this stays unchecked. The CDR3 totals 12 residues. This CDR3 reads CASSFLGREAFF.

CDR3 region: CASSFQGQETQYF. The rearrangement links TRBV27 to TRBJ2-5; TCRdb's assignment of TRBD1 cannot be checked, as there is no DNA. This CDR3 is built from 13 residues. CDR1 and CDR2 from the germline V gene are MNHEY and SMNVEV (reference sequence).

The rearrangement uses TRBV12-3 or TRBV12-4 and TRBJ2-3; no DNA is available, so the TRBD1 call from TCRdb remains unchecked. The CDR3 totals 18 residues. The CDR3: CASTPRWGDRARTDTQYF.